These 18 T cell receptor beta chains were all obtained from the same sample, sequenced in a study of identical twins. Each CDR3 protein gets one entry after TCRdb re-called the 5' RACE reads with MiXCR. This sample carries some 1,700,000 distinct CDR3 sequences, around 29% of them seen once, and the ten largest clones take 0.27%. Sequenced input: cord blood. These receptor sequences come from a newborn girl in good health.

This clonotype was observed many times. V usage is TRBV7-2 and J usage is TRBJ2-3; D ambiguous. This CDR3 has 14 residues. Trimming took 1 base from V and 2 from J, leaving 7 bases between them. Germline values: CDR1 SGHTA, CDR2 FQGNSA. DNA for the CDR3: TGTGCCAGCAGCTTAGTATCGGACACAGATACGCAGTATTTT. Protein sequence: CASSLVSDTDTQYF.

This clonotype was seen once. The chain is built from TRBV21-1 and TRBJ1-4; the tabulated D call, TRBD1, remains unverified against the DNA. TRBV21-1 constitutes a pseudogene. The CDR3 extends over 17 amino acids. CDR3 DNA sequence: TGTGCCAGCAGCAAAGAGAGACAGGGGGACACTAATGAAAAACTGTTTTTT. Translation gives CASSKERQGDTNEKLFF.

The chain joins TRBV5-1 to TRBJ2-7; 11 positions match TRBD1. V dropped 4 bases and J dropped 4; count of bases not matched to a gene: 7. Germline CDR1 and CDR2: SGHRS and YFSETQ. The CDR3 consists of 15 residues. The CDR3 loop reads CASSARGTGGYEQYF. CDR3 sequence (DNA): TGCGCCAGCAGCGCCCGGGGGACAGGGGGTTACGAGCAGTACTTC.

The V and J genes are TRBV2 and TRBJ1-1, with 8 nucleotides matching TRBD1. The CDR3 is 14 amino acids. The junction had 7 bases not matched to a gene; V was cut back by 6 bases and J by 4 bases. The germline V gene has CDR1 SNHLY and CDR2 FYNNEI. CDR3 region: CASRQTGASTEAFF. DNA for the CDR3: TGTGCCAGCAGACAGACAGGGGCTTCCACTGAAGCTTTCTTT.

The chain's CDR3 is CASSYRTGVPSGANVLTF. CDR3 coding DNA: TGTGCCAGCAGCTATCGGACAGGTGTCCCTTCTGGGGCCAACGTCCTGACTTTC. This sequence joins TRBV5-5 and TRBJ2-6, with 7 nucleotides matching TRBD1. Per germline, CDR1 SGHKS and CDR2 YYEKEE (reference sequence). This CDR3 contains 18 residues. Trimming cost V 3 bases and J 1 base; bases outside gene matches: 10.

The chain uses TRBV7-9 and TRBJ2-7; the D is unclear. The CDR3 length is 15 residues. V gave up 0 bases and J gave up 6 bases, with 15 bases separating them. Germline V gives CDR1 SEHNR, CDR2 FQNEAQ (reference sequence). The CDR3 nucleotides are TGTGCCAGCAGCTTAGCGGGCGGTATTTCGTCCGAGCAGTACTTC. Protein product: CASSLAGGISSEQYF.

A note on this clonotype: Sequence at one end of the junction differs from germline and may be a read error. The chain recombines TRBV20-1 with TRBJ2-3, with 11 bases matching TRBD2. This CDR3 has 15 residues. Germline-derived CDR1 and CDR2 are DFQATT and SNEGSKA (reference sequence). This CDR3 reads CSAGSGTSGTGTQYF. DNA of the CDR3: TGCAGTGCTGGATCCGGGACTAGCGGCACAGGTACGCAGTATTTT.

The rearrangement joins TRBV30 to TRBJ2-1; D is undetermined. The V and J ends lost 0 bases and 6 bases respectively, with 9 bases between them. Germline V lookup: CDR1 GTSNPN, CDR2 SVGIG (reference sequence). This CDR3 region has 13 residues. This CDR3 is CAWSVLASNEQFF. CDR3 bases: TGTGCCTGGAGTGTACTCGCGAGCAATGAGCAGTTCTTC.

This clonotype occurred a few times. The gene calls are TRBV20-1 and TRBJ2-1, with a tentative D call TRBD2 (6 bases). The closer fit of TRBJ2-7 to the DNA end suggests the J call may be wrong. Looked up from germline, CDR1 is DFQATT and CDR2 is SNEGSKA (reference sequence). The CDR3 runs to 14 residues. This CDR3 reads CSASRGSSYNEQYF. The CDR3 DNA is TGCAGTGCTAGTCGGGGGAGCTCCTACAATGAGCAGTACTTC.

This clonotype was recorded many times. This chain links TRBV28 with TRBJ2-2; D is undetermined. V shed 6 bases and J shed 4 bases, with 6 bases lying between them. The germline V gene encodes CDR1 MDHEN and CDR2 SYDVKM. This CDR3 is 12 amino acids long. As DNA, the CDR3 is TGTGCCAGCAGCTTGACCACCGGGGAGCTGTTTTTT. Protein: CASSLTTGELFF.

The chain uses TRBV27 and TRBJ1-4; TRBD1 matches 7 bases. This CDR3 comprises 18 residues. V lost 2 bases to trimming and J lost 4 bases; unmatched junction nucleotides: 13. Germline V lookup: CDR1 MNHEY, CDR2 SMNVEV (reference sequence). This CDR3 is CASSLIRLPGQINEKLFF. CDR3 DNA sequence: TGTGCCAGCAGTTTAATTCGGCTTCCGGGACAGATTAATGAAAAACTGTTTTTT.

This clonotype was detected a few times. The gene calls are TRBV20-1 and TRBJ1-5, with D uncertain. The germline V and J ends were trimmed by 3 bases and 3 bases, with 6 bases remaining between them. Germline V gives CDR1 DFQATT, CDR2 SNEGSKA (reference sequence). This CDR3 region has 12 residues. The DNA of the CDR3 is TGCAGTGCTAGCGTTTACAATCAGCCCCAGCATTTT. Amino acids: CSASVYNQPQHF.

At least ten counts were recorded for this clonotype. This chain connects TRBV12-3 or TRBV12-4 to TRBJ2-5; 11 bases are a match to TRBD2. Trimming cost V 6 bases and J 3 bases; bases outside gene matches: 3. CDR3 length equals 14 residues. CDR3 sequence (DNA): TGTGCCAGCAGGTTACTAGCGGGGGAAGAGACCCAGTACTTC. It translates to CASRLLAGEETQYF.

In this sample, this clonotype turned up a few times. V gene TRBV20-1 combines with J gene TRBJ2-5; D may be TRBD1 (6 bases). The germline CDR1 and CDR2 sequences are DFQATT and SNEGSKA (reference sequence). Trimming removed 5 bases at V and 5 bases at J, with 12 bases between. This CDR3 is 12 amino acids long. CDR3 bases: TGCAGTGCTGAACAGGGATTTGAGACCCAGTACTTC. Amino acid sequence: CSAEQGFETQYF.

This clonotype was counted a few times. The V and J genes are TRBV5-1 and TRBJ1-4, with a possible D match to TRBD1 (6 bases). The V and J ends lost 1 base and 8 bases respectively, with 9 bases between them. The CDR3 extends over 13 amino acids. Germline-derived CDR1 and CDR2 are SGHRS and YFSETQ. CDR3 residues: CASSLRGLEKLFF. CDR3 bases: TGCGCCAGCAGCTTGCGGGGGCTGGAAAAACTGTTTTTT.

This clonotype came up a few times. The chain couples TRBV2 to TRBJ2-1; a possible D gene is TRBD2 (6 bases). The CDR3 extends over 13 amino acids. CDR1 and CDR2 (germline): SNHLY, FYNNEI. V lost 6 bases to trimming and J lost 5 bases, with 11 bases between them. CDR3: CASRRDWNNEQFF. The CDR3 DNA is TGTGCCAGCAGACGGGACTGGAACAATGAGCAGTTCTTC.

The chain couples TRBV9 to TRBJ2-1; D is possibly TRBD2 (5 bases). The CDR3 extends over 18 amino acids. CDR1 is SGDLS and CDR2 is YYNGEE in the germline V gene. V shed 0 bases and J shed 0 bases, with 16 bases lying between them. The CDR3 sequence is CASSVGVRAESSYNEQFF. In DNA form, the CDR3 reads TGTGCCAGCAGCGTAGGAGTTCGAGCGGAGAGCTCCTACAATGAGCAGTTCTTC.

This clonotype was detected a few times. V and J are TRBV24-1 and TRBJ2-1; 7 nucleotides agree with TRBD2. The CDR3 runs 14 residues. Germline-derived CDR1 and CDR2 are KGHDR and SFDVKD. Losses at the gene ends were 6 bases for V and 5 bases for J; bases not matched to a gene: 6. The CDR3 DNA follows: TGTGCCACCAGTCCTCTAAGCGGGGACAATGAGCAGTTCTTC. Protein: CATSPLSGDNEQFF.